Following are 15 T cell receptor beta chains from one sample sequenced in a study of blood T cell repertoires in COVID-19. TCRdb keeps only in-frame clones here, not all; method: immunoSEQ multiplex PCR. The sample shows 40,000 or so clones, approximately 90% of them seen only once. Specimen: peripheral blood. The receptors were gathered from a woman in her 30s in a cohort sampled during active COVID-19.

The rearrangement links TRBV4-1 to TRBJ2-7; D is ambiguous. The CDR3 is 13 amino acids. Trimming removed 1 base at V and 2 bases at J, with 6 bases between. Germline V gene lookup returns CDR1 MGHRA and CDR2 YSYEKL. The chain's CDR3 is CASSQGGTYEQYF. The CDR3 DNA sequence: TGCGCCAGCAGCCAAGGCGGCACCTACGAGCAGTACTTC.

The CDR3 loop is CASSSGGAGNTEAFF. The CDR3 DNA reads TGTGCCAGCAGTTCAGGGGGCGCGGGGAACACTGAAGCTTTCTTT. The V gene is TRBV6-2 or TRBV6-3, the J gene TRBJ1-1, with 8 bases aligning to TRBD1. The germline CDR1 and CDR2 sequences are MNHEY and SVGEGT. The ends lost 4 bases at V and 1 base at J; junction bases unmatched: 5. There are 15 residues in the CDR3.

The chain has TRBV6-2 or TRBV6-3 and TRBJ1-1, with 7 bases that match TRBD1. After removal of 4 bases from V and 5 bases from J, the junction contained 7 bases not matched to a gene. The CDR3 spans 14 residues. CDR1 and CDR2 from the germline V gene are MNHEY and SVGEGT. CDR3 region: CASSSADRRTEAFF. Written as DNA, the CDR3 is TGTGCCAGCAGTTCAGCGGACAGGCGAACTGAAGCTTTCTTT.

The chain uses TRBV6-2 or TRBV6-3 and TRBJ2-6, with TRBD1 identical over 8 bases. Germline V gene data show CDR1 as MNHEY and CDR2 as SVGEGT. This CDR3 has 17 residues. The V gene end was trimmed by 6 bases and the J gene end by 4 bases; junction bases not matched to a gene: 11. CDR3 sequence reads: CASSPGQGTGGANVLTF. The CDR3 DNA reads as TGTGCCAGCAGCCCTGGACAGGGTACGGGAGGGGCCAACGTCCTGACTTTC.

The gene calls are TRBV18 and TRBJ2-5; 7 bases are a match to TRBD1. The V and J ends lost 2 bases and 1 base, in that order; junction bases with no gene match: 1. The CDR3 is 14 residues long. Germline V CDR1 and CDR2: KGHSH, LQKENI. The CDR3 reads CASSPGTAQETQYF. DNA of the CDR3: TGTGCCAGCTCACCAGGGACAGCCCAAGAGACCCAGTACTTC.

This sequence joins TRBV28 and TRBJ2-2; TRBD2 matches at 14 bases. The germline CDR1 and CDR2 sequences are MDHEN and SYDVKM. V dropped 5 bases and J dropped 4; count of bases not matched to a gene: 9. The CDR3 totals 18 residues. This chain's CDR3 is CASSTGLAGVVLTGELFF. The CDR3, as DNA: TGTGCCAGCAGTACGGGACTAGCGGGAGTCGTTCTCACCGGGGAGCTGTTTTTT.

As DNA, the CDR3 is TGTGCCAGCACTAGGGGTGGCACCGGGGAGCTGTTTTTT. It codes for CASTRGGTGELFF. The genes are TRBV9 and TRBJ2-2; D possibly corresponds to TRBD1 (5 bases). The CDR3 totals 13 residues. V was trimmed by 6 bases and J by 4 bases, leaving 10 bases between them. Germline CDR1 is SGDLS and CDR2 is YYNGEE.

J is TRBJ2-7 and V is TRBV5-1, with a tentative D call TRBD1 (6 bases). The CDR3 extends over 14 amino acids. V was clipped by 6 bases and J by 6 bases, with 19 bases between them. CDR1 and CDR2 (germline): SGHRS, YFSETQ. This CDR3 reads CASIRDPEGGEQYF. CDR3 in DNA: TGCGCCAGCATAAGGGACCCAGAAGGGGGCGAGCAGTACTTC.

The CDR3 nucleotides are TGCGCCAGCAGCCAGCCCTACGGGGGGGAGGATGGCTACACCTTC. Translating it yields CASSQPYGGEDGYTF. V and J are TRBV4-3 and TRBJ1-2; tentative D call: TRBD1 (5 bases). CDR1 and CDR2 (germline): LGHNA, YSLEER. With 3 bases removed from V and 6 bases from J, the gap between germline ends came to 17 bases. This CDR3 has 15 amino acids.

The CDR3 is CASSLRDNLYEQYF. In DNA, the CDR3 is TGTGCCAGCAGCTTACGCGACAACCTCTACGAGCAGTACTTC. The chain recombines TRBV7-2 with TRBJ2-7; D ambiguous. The CDR3 is 14 residues long. In germline, CDR1 is SGHTA, CDR2 FQGNSA. Trimming took off 2 bases at V and 3 bases at J, with 11 bases between the two ends.

This chain's CDR3 is CAWLRRPYGYTF. The CDR3 DNA is TGTGCCTGGCTACGCAGGCCCTATGGCTACACCTTC. The chain carries TRBV30 and TRBJ1-2; no firm D call. V lost 5 bases and J 4 bases, leaving 11 bases between the germline ends. Germline CDR1 and CDR2: GTSNPN and SVGIG (reference sequence). The CDR3 is 12 residues long.

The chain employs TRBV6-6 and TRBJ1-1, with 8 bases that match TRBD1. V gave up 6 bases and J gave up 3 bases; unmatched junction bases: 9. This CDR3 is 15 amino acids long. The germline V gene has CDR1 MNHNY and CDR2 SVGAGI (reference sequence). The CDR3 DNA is TGTGCCAGCAGCTTCCTTCGGACAGGGCACACTGAAGCTTTCTTT. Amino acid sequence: CASSFLRTGHTEAFF.

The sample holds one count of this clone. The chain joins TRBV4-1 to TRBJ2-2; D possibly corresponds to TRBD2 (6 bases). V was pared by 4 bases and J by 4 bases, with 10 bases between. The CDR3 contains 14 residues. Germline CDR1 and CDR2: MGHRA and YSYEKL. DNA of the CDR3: TGCGCCAGCAGCCTGGGACTCCTCACCGGGGAGCTGTTTTTT. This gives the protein CASSLGLLTGELFF.

The CDR3 DNA sequence: TGTGCCAGCAGCTTGGGAGGAGCCACTAGCGGGACCCTGAACGAGCAGTACTTC. Translation gives CASSLGGATSGTLNEQYF. The chain carries TRBV5-4 and TRBJ2-7; 10 bases are shared with TRBD2. V was pared by 0 bases and J by 5 bases, with 14 bases of the junction left unmatched. The CDR3 runs 18 residues. Germline assignment: CDR1 SGHNT and CDR2 YYREEE (reference sequence).

The CDR3 DNA reads as TGTGCCAGCAGCTTAGGGGACAGGGTCAATCAGCCCCAGCATTTT. Amino acids: CASSLGDRVNQPQHF. This chain links TRBV7-9 with TRBJ1-5; 9 bases are a match to TRBD1. The CDR3 loop spans 15 amino acids. Trimming at V came to 1 base and at J to 3 bases, leaving 1 base not matched to a gene. Germline CDR1 and CDR2: SEHNR and FQNEAQ (reference sequence).